What follows are 25 T cell receptor beta chains derived from one specimen sequenced in a study of regulatory T cells in long-lasting Graves disease. Building of the TCR beta libraries involved iRepertoire HTBI primers and Arm-PCR of CDR3 regions. TCRdb reprocessed the multiplex PCR reads via MiXCR and lists one record per CDR3 protein. The table includes about 240,000 distinct CDR3 sequences, around 20% detected once. Time point: newly diagnosed GD, antithyroid drugs for less than 3 months. Preparation of the TCR library used RNA extracted from PBMCs. Sequences were derived from peripheral blood mononuclear cells (PBMCs), sampled at new diagnosis, from a patient treated with antithyroid drugs. The receptors stem from a female donor with Graves disease.

The table lists this clonotype with many counts. The chain joins TRBV11-2 to TRBJ2-2; 8 bases line up with TRBD1. Germline CDR1 is SGHAT and CDR2 is FQNNGV. The ends lost 4 bases at V and 4 bases at J; junction bases unmatched: 8. There are 16 residues in the CDR3. CDR3 loop: CASSWSQGAGTGELFF. DNA for the CDR3: TGTGCCAGCAGCTGGAGCCAGGGGGCTGGCACCGGGGAGCTGTTTTTT.

This sequence joins TRBV7-9 and TRBJ1-2; unclear D gene. Trimming took 3 bases from V and 6 from J, leaving 2 bases between them. The CDR3 consists of 10 residues. Germline values: CDR1 SEHNR, CDR2 FQNEAQ (reference sequence). The DNA for the CDR3 is TGTGCCAGCAGCTTGAATGGCTACACCTTC. Its protein is CASSLNGYTF.

In its sample, this clonotype was seen many times. The chain has TRBV6-1 and TRBJ2-4; perhaps D is TRBD1 or TRBD2 (5 bases each). Germline-derived CDR1 and CDR2 are MNHNS and SASEGT. The CDR3 totals 15 residues. Trimming pared 6 bases from V and 2 bases from J, leaving 14 bases between. CDR3 sequence reads: CASSRGAGSKNIQYF. The CDR3 DNA reads TGTGCCAGCAGCCGAGGGGCAGGGTCCAAAAACATTCAGTACTTC.

V usage is TRBV19 and J usage is TRBJ1-4; 9 bases map to TRBD1. CDR1 and CDR2 from the germline V gene are LNHDA and SQIVND (reference sequence). The V segment lost 6 bases and the J segment 12 bases; nucleotides outside the gene matches: 11. The CDR3 loop spans 14 amino acids. CDR3: CASRFTGTGRQLFF. The CDR3 nucleotides read TGTGCCAGTAGGTTTACCGGGACAGGGCGCCAACTGTTTTTT.

The rearrangement links TRBV28 to TRBJ2-1; D remains unclear. Trimming shortened V by 6 bases and J by 1 base, and 7 bases separated the two germline ends. CDR1 and CDR2 (germline): MDHEN, SYDVKM. CDR3 length equals 13 residues. This CDR3 reads CASSTLSYNEQFF. The CDR3 DNA follows: TGTGCCAGCAGCACACTTTCCTACAATGAGCAGTTCTTC.

This clonotype has a handful of counts. A much larger clone sits a single nucleotide away, making a read error possible. DNA of the CDR3: TGTGCCAGCAGCTTAGCAGGGATCGGCTACTCCTTC. As protein: CASSLAGIGYSF. This rearrangement joins TRBV7-2 to TRBJ1-2; no reliable D call. Germline V gene data show CDR1 as SGHTA and CDR2 as FQGNSA. The length of the CDR3 is 12 residues.

This clonotype appeared many times. A much larger clone is a single base away; this may be a read error. This chain uses TRBV6-5 with TRBJ1-1; 8 bases map to TRBD1. The CDR3 contains 14 residues. CDR1 and CDR2 from the germline V gene are MNHEY and SVGAGI. The J segment lost 4 bases and the V segment lost 4 bases, leaving 5 bases of the junction unmatched. Written as DNA, the CDR3 is TGTGCCAGCAGTTCGGACAGGGTGAGCACTGAAGCTTTCTTT. This translates into CASSSDRVSTEAFF.

In regard to this clonotype: The likely explanation is a read error, given a far larger clone one base away. The chain is built from TRBV3-1 and TRBJ2-4, with D tentatively TRBD2 (5 bases). Per germline, CDR1 LGHDT and CDR2 YNNKEL (reference sequence). This CDR3 contains 12 residues. CDR3 coding DNA: TGTGCCAGCAGCCAAGTGAGCTGGGAGCAGCACTTC. Translated: CASSQVSWEQHF.

With regard to this clonotype: A read error is possible here, since a much larger clone lies one base away. The chain links TRBV29-1 to TRBJ1-2; a weak D match, TRBD1 (6 bases). The CDR3 extends over 15 amino acids. Germline CDR1 and CDR2: SQVTM and ANQGSEA. Trimming stripped 1 base from V and 1 base from J, with 13 bases between. The CDR3 protein is CSVEGSARGNYGYTF. In nucleotides, the CDR3 is TGCAGCGTTGAAGGTTCAGCCAGGGGTAACTATGGCTACACCTTC.

This clonotype was counted at least ten times. The chain couples TRBV6-1 to TRBJ2-3; 10 bases agree with TRBD2. This CDR3 has 16 amino acids. V lost 5 bases to trimming and J lost 4 bases; unmatched junction nucleotides: 9. Germline V lookup: CDR1 MNHNS, CDR2 SASEGT. In nucleotides, the CDR3 is TGTGCCAGCAGTCTTCGGCTAGCGGGGGAGGCAGATACGCAGTATTTT. Translating gives CASSLRLAGEADTQYF.

As regards this clonotype: Since a far larger clone is one base different, this is likely a read error. The chain recombines TRBV11-1 with TRBJ1-6, with D hard to call. The germline V gene encodes CDR1 SGHAT and CDR2 FQDESV (reference sequence). The length of the CDR3 is 15 residues. Here the CDR3 reads CANSFSTRTNSPLHF. The CDR3 bases are TGTGCCAACAGCTTTTCCACCCGGACCAATTCACCCCTCCACTTT. Based on the CDR3 plus reference TRBV11-1 and TRBJ1-6, the full variable domain is EAEVAQSPRYKITEKSQAVAFWCDPISGHATLYWYRQILGQGPELLVQFQDESVVDDSQLPKDRFSAERLKGVDSTLKIQPAELGDSAMYLCANSFSTRTNSPLHFGNGTRLTVT.

This clonotype was detected ten times or more. This chain links TRBV7-6 with TRBJ1-1; a possible D gene is TRBD1 (6 bases). V shed 5 bases and J shed 1 base, with 14 bases lying between them. Germline V gene data show CDR1 as SGHVS and CDR2 as FNYEAQ. This CDR3 region has 15 residues. The CDR3 spells CASSPPSGANTEAFF. DNA for the CDR3: TGTGCCAGCAGCCCGCCCTCGGGGGCGAACACTGAAGCTTTCTTT. Using reference TRBV7-6 and TRBJ1-1 for the parts outside the CDR3, the full variable domain is GAGVSQSPRYKVTKRGQDVALRCDPISGHVSLYWYRQALGQGPEFLTYFNYEAQQDKSGLPNDRFSAERPEGSISTLTIQRTEQRDSAMYRCASSPPSGANTEAFFGQGTRLTVV.

The chain joins TRBV5-4 to TRBJ2-2; D is unclear. Germline assignment: CDR1 SGHNT and CDR2 YYREEE (reference sequence). CDR3 length: 13 amino acids. V lost 1 base and J lost 5, with 6 bases in between. CDR3: CASSLPETGELFF. CDR3 in DNA: TGTGCCAGCAGCTTGCCTGAAACCGGGGAGCTGTTTTTT. The full variable domain, its missing parts supplied by reference TRBV5-4 and TRBJ2-2, is ETGVTQSPTHLIKTRGQQVTLRCSSQSGHNTVSWYQQALGQGPQFIFQYYREEENGRGNFPPRFSGLQFPNYSSELNVNALELDDSALYLCASSLPETGELFFGEGSRLTVL.

V gene TRBV27 combines with J gene TRBJ2-1; 9 nucleotides align to TRBD1. J gave up 9 bases and V 2 bases, and 14 bases lay outside the gene matches. The germline CDR1 and CDR2 sequences are MNHEY and SMNVEV (reference sequence). The CDR3 is 17 residues long. CDR3 DNA sequence: TGTGCCAGCAGTTTAATCCCCCGGGACAGGGCTCACAGTGAGCAGTTCTTC. It encodes CASSLIPRDRAHSEQFF.

Many counts were recorded for this clonotype. V is TRBV18 and J is TRBJ1-4; D is possibly TRBD1 (5 bases). The germline V gene encodes CDR1 KGHSH and CDR2 LQKENI. The CDR3 runs to 16 residues. V lost 1 base and J lost 3, with 12 bases in between. CDR3 loop: CASSPRTGTANEKLFF. The CDR3 coding sequence is TGTGCCAGCTCACCACGGACCGGGACGGCTAATGAAAAACTGTTTTTT. The full variable domain, completed using reference TRBV18 and TRBJ1-4, is NAGVMQNPRHLVRRRGQEARLRCSPMKGHSHVYWYRQLPEEGLKFMVYLQKENIIDESGMPKERFSAEFPKEGPSILRIQQVVRGDSAAYFCASSPRTGTANEKLFFGSGTQLSVL.

In regard to this clonotype: This may be a read error: a much more frequent sequence differs by one nucleotide. The chain links TRBV7-2 to TRBJ1-2, with D unclear. The CDR3 is made up of 12 amino acids. Germline CDR1 is SGHTA and CDR2 is FQGNSA. CDR3 coding DNA: TGTGCCAGCAGCTTCTACGACTATGGCTACGCCTTC. This encodes CASSFYDYGYAF.

In this sample, this clonotype turned up many times. The V and J genes are TRBV6-1 and TRBJ1-1; 9 positions match TRBD1. There are 13 residues in the CDR3. J gave up 4 bases and V 6 bases, and 3 bases lay outside the gene matches. The germline CDR1 and CDR2 sequences are MNHNS and SASEGT. The CDR3 reads CASRDRGITEAFF. CDR3 nucleotide sequence: TGTGCCAGCAGGGACAGGGGAATCACTGAAGCTTTCTTT.

This clonotype was seen ten or more times. The chain recombines TRBV2 with TRBJ2-5; 10 nucleotides align to TRBD1. V lost 5 bases to trimming and J lost 5 bases; unmatched junction nucleotides: 5. The CDR3 extends over 14 amino acids. Germline V lookup: CDR1 SNHLY, CDR2 FYNNEI. The CDR3 DNA sequence: TGTGCCAGCAGTCAACAGGGACAGGGGGAGACCCAGTACTTC. Translating it yields CASSQQGQGETQYF. Full variable domain (missing parts from reference TRBV2 and TRBJ2-5): EPEVTQTPSHQVTQMGQEVILRCVPISNHLYFYWYRQILGQKVEFLVSFYNNEISEKSEIFDDQFSVERPDGSNFTLKIRSTKLEDSAMYFCASSQQGQGETQYFGPGTRLLVL.

There are a few counts of this clonotype. The chain uses TRBV9 and TRBJ1-3; a possible D gene is TRBD1 (6 bases). Germline-derived CDR1 and CDR2 are SGDLS and YYNGEE. CDR3 length: 16 amino acids. Trimming left V 4 bases short and J 4 bases short, with 18 bases between. The CDR3 loop is CASSLGGRGVGNTIYF. CDR3 nucleotides: TGTGCCAGCAGCTTAGGAGGTAGGGGGGTCGGAAACACCATATATTTT.

This clonotype was counted many times. The V gene is TRBV2, the J gene TRBJ2-7, with 8 bases matching TRBD2. The CDR3 contains 12 residues. V shed 6 bases, J shed 6 bases, and the junction held 4 bases outside the gene matches. Germline V gene data show CDR1 as SNHLY and CDR2 as FYNNEI. DNA for the CDR3: TGTGCCAGCAGCACCGGGGGGGTCGAGCAGTACTTC. Its translation is CASSTGGVEQYF.

V is TRBV20-1 and J is TRBJ2-7, with 13 bases that match TRBD2. The CDR3 runs to 15 residues. Germline-derived CDR1 and CDR2 are DFQATT and SNEGSKA (reference sequence). The V gene end was trimmed by 6 bases and the J gene end by 2 bases; junction bases not matched to a gene: 7. CDR3 sequence reads: CSARTSGSFTYEQYF. The CDR3 DNA sequence: TGCAGTGCCAGGACTAGCGGGAGTTTTACCTACGAGCAGTACTTC.

This clonotype occurred many times. The rearrangement joins TRBV2 to TRBJ2-4; either TRBD1 or TRBD2 may fit D (5 bases each). Germline-derived CDR1 and CDR2 are SNHLY and FYNNEI. Trimming took off 6 bases at V and 0 bases at J, with 9 bases between the two ends. This CDR3 has 14 residues. CDR3 coding DNA: TGTGCCAGCAGCGGGGCCATAGCCAAAAACATTCAGTACTTC. Protein product: CASSGAIAKNIQYF.

The chain is built from TRBV9 and TRBJ2-3; 9 bases line up with TRBD2. V trimming: 4 bases; J trimming: 9 bases; junction bases outside the gene matches: 18. There are 17 residues in the CDR3. Germline CDR1 SGDLS, CDR2 YYNGEE. The CDR3 is CASSLTVVAGGAETQYF. Here the CDR3 DNA reads TGTGCCAGCAGCCTGACCGTGGTGGCGGGGGGGGCTGAGACGCAGTATTTT. Supplemented by reference TRBV9 and TRBJ2-3, the full variable domain reads DSGVTQTPKHLITATGQRVTLRCSPRSGDLSVYWYQQSLDQGLQFLIQYYNGEERAKGNILERFSAQQFPDLHSELNLSSLELGDSALYFCASSLTVVAGGAETQYFGPGTRLTVL.

Ten or more counts support this clonotype. This chain links TRBV5-4 with TRBJ2-3, with 8 positions matching TRBD2. Germline V gene sequence: CDR1 SGHNT, CDR2 YYREEE (reference sequence). CDR3 length: 15 residues. Trimming took 4 bases from V and 2 from J; bases not matched to a gene: 6. The CDR3 is CASSRGLALTDTQYF. The CDR3 nucleotides read TGTGCCAGCAGCCGAGGACTAGCTCTCACAGATACGCAGTATTTT.

The chain has TRBV20-1 and TRBJ2-1, with 16 nucleotides matching TRBD2. This CDR3 spans 17 amino acids. With V trimmed by 5 bases and J by 2 bases, 6 bases remained unmatched. Germline V gives CDR1 DFQATT, CDR2 SNEGSKA (reference sequence). CDR3 amino acids: CSAAGTSGRGTYNEQFF. CDR3 sequence (DNA): TGCAGTGCTGCCGGGACTAGCGGGAGGGGGACCTACAATGAGCAGTTCTTC.